Below, 32 T cell receptor beta chains from the same sample are listed, as sequenced in a study of OX40 agonist ivuxolimab in advanced cancers. Repertoires were generated with immunoSEQ multiplex PCR, while TCRdb's copy carries only in-frame clones and drops some. The sample lists 90,000 to 100,000 clones; around 90% were seen once. Sample: CD4+ or CD8+ T cells sorted from blood, taken in a trial of the OX40 agonist ivuxolimab. These TCRs come from an adult with an advanced solid tumor such as melanoma, head and neck, liver or kidney cancer.

This chain links TRBV5-1 with TRBJ1-1; D is undetermined. V was pared by 4 bases and J by 4 bases, with 11 bases between. Per the germline V gene, CDR1 is SGHRS and CDR2 is YFSETQ. This CDR3 has 13 residues. The CDR3: CASSLRMGTEAFF. The CDR3 nucleotides are TGCGCCAGCAGCCTAAGAATGGGCACTGAAGCTTTCTTT.

The chain combines TRBV5-5 with TRBJ2-1, with 14 bases identical to TRBD2. The germline V gene encodes CDR1 SGHKS and CDR2 YYEKEE (reference sequence). The CDR3 is made up of 15 amino acids. The V segment lost 4 bases and the J segment 6 bases; nucleotides outside the gene matches: 3. The CDR3: CASSEGLAGVNEQFF. CDR3 bases: TGTGCCAGCAGCGAGGGACTAGCGGGAGTCAATGAGCAGTTCTTC.

This sequence joins TRBV7-9 and TRBJ1-1; D unresolved. The V end lost 1 base, the J end lost 2 bases, and 11 bases lay between the germline ends. Germline lookup yields CDR1 SEHNR and CDR2 FQNEAQ (reference sequence). This CDR3 has 15 residues. This chain's CDR3 is CASSLGSGINTEAFF. The CDR3 region has the DNA TGTGCCAGCAGCTTAGGCTCGGGGATTAACACTGAAGCTTTCTTT.

The chain is built from TRBV5-4 and TRBJ2-5; D gene unclear. CDR1 and CDR2 (germline): SGHNT, YYREEE (reference sequence). V was pared by 0 bases and J by 5 bases, with 8 bases between. The length of the CDR3 is 13 residues. The CDR3 DNA reads TGTGCCAGCAGCTTGGACTCCGGGGAGACCCAGTACTTC. Translation gives CASSLDSGETQYF. The full variable domain, rest sourced from reference TRBV5-4 and TRBJ2-5, is ETGVTQSPTHLIKTRGQQVTLRCSSQSGHNTVSWYQQALGQGPQFIFQYYREEENGRGNFPPRFSGLQFPNYSSELNVNALELDDSALYLCASSLDSGETQYFGPGTRLLVL.

This rearrangement joins TRBV30 to TRBJ2-3; 8 bases agree with TRBD2. The germline CDR1 and CDR2 sequences are GTSNPN and SVGIG (reference sequence). The CDR3 consists of 12 residues. The V and J ends lost 4 bases and 6 bases, in that order; junction bases with no gene match: 3. In DNA, the CDR3 is TGTGCCTGGACAAGCGGGAGTGATACGCAGTATTTT. The encoded protein is CAWTSGSDTQYF. Full variable domain (remainder filled in from reference TRBV30 and TRBJ2-3): SQTIHQWPATLVQPVGSPLSLECTVEGTSNPNLYWYRQAAGRGLQLLFYSVGIGQISSEVPQNLSASRPQDRQFILSSKKLLLSDSGFYLCAWTSGSDTQYFGPGTRLTVL.

The J gene is TRBJ1-2, the V gene TRBV6-6; D unclear. Germline V CDR1 and CDR2: MNHNY, SVGAGI (reference sequence). The V and J ends lost 6 bases and 7 bases respectively, with 15 bases between them. The CDR3 extends over 13 amino acids. CDR3 sequence reads: CASRLDGTVGYTF. The CDR3 nucleotides are TGTGCCAGCAGGCTCGACGGCACAGTTGGCTACACCTTC.

This clone was seen only once. V usage is TRBV29-1 and J usage is TRBJ2-3; weak D call: TRBD2 (6 bases). Per the germline V gene, CDR1 is SQVTM and CDR2 is ANQGSEA. V lost 4 bases and J lost 10, with 30 bases in between. The CDR3 has 17 amino acids. The CDR3 protein is CSVGEVRGGPGSRAQYF. The CDR3 DNA sequence: TGCAGCGTTGGGGAGGTGCGGGGCGGTCCCGGCAGCAGGGCGCAGTATTTT.

The chain recombines TRBV6-5 with TRBJ1-6, with D maybe TRBD1 (6 bases). V gave up 0 bases and J gave up 6 bases, with 9 bases separating them. The length of the CDR3 is 15 residues. CDR1 and CDR2 (germline): MNHEY, SVGAGI. DNA for the CDR3: TGTGCCAGCAGTTACTCCAGGGGACCTAATTCACCCCTCCACTTT. This sequence encodes CASSYSRGPNSPLHF.

The rearrangement uses TRBV7-2 and TRBJ2-3, with D perhaps matching TRBD2 (5 bases). V gave up 0 bases and J gave up 5 bases, with 9 bases separating them. The germline CDR1 and CDR2 sequences are SGHTA and FQGNSA. The CDR3 contains 14 residues. The CDR3 loop reads CASSLAGAVDTQYF. The CDR3 nucleotides read TGTGCCAGCAGCTTAGCGGGAGCGGTAGATACGCAGTATTTT.

This clone was observed once. The gene calls are TRBV28 and TRBJ2-5, with D hard to call. The CDR3 runs to 11 residues. In germline, CDR1 is MDHEN, CDR2 SYDVKM. V was pared by 6 bases and J by 10 bases, with 12 bases between. The CDR3 loop is CASSSTRIQYF. CDR3 DNA: TGTGCCAGCAGCTCGACCCGTATCCAGTACTTC.

This clone turned up a few times. V is TRBV11-2 and J is TRBJ2-1, with TRBD2 matching over 7 bases. The germline V gene encodes CDR1 SGHAT and CDR2 FQNNGV. Losses at the gene ends were 6 bases for V and 4 bases for J; bases not matched to a gene: 9. This CDR3 region has 15 residues. The CDR3 DNA sequence: TGTGCCAGCAGGGGTTTGCGGGAGAGGTACAATGAGCAGTTCTTC. Translated, it gives CASRGLRERYNEQFF.

Only a few counts were recorded for this clone. V gene TRBV7-9 combines with J gene TRBJ2-2; 8 bases are a match to TRBD2. CDR1 is SEHNR and CDR2 is FQNEAQ in the germline V gene (reference sequence). The junction had 10 bases not matched to a gene; V was cut back by 5 bases and J by 2 bases. The CDR3 spans 17 residues. Written as DNA, the CDR3 is TGTGCCAGCAGCCTCGCTACTAGCGGCACAAACACCGGGGAGCTGTTTTTT. It codes for CASSLATSGTNTGELFF. Drawing the rest from reference TRBV7-9 and TRBJ2-2, the complete variable domain is DTGVSQNPRHKITKRGQNVTFRCDPISEHNRLYWYRQTLGQGPEFLTYFQNEAQLEKSRLLSDRFSAERPKGSFSTLEIQRTEQGDSAMYLCASSLATSGTNTGELFFGEGSRLTVL.

J is TRBJ2-2 and V is TRBV30, with D possibly TRBD1 on 7 matching bases. Germline CDR1 GTSNPN, CDR2 SVGIG (reference sequence). The CDR3 is 13 residues long. Trimming left V 5 bases short and J 6 bases short, with 13 bases between. CDR3 nucleotides: TGTGCCTGGTCCCAGGGGGGCCCCGGGGAGCTGTTTTTT. This encodes CAWSQGGPGELFF.

The gene calls are TRBV30 and TRBJ1-3, with D possibly being TRBD1 (5 bases). From germline, CDR1 is GTSNPN and CDR2 SVGIG (reference sequence). V was cut by 6 bases and J by 0 bases, with 15 bases left in between. This CDR3 contains 15 residues. The CDR3 bases are TGTGCCTGCCGTGGGGGGTTTCTCTCTGGAAACACCATATATTTT. This sequence encodes CACRGGFLSGNTIYF.

The chain links TRBV30 to TRBJ1-4, with 10 bases matching TRBD1. Germline V gene lookup returns CDR1 GTSNPN and CDR2 SVGIG (reference sequence). The CDR3 runs 16 residues. V gave up 2 bases and J gave up 10 bases; unmatched junction bases: 13. The DNA of the CDR3 is TGTGCCTGGAGTCCCCCGGGACAGGGGAAGATCGGAAAACTGTTTTTT. This translates into CAWSPPGQGKIGKLFF.

V usage is TRBV4-1 and J usage is TRBJ2-3; 7 bases agree with TRBD1. CDR3 length equals 15 residues. Looked up from germline, CDR1 is MGHRA and CDR2 is YSYEKL. V lost 2 bases and J lost 0; bases outside the gene matches: 2. The CDR3 loop is CASSQIQGSTDTQYF. The CDR3 DNA follows: TGCGCCAGCAGCCAAATACAGGGGAGCACAGATACGCAGTATTTT.

The chain carries TRBV7-2 and TRBJ2-1, with 12 bases that match TRBD2. Germline CDR1 reads SGHTA; CDR2 reads FQGNSA. The V gene end was trimmed by 4 bases and the J gene end by 10 bases; junction bases not matched to a gene: 11. The CDR3 length is 16 residues. The CDR3 bases are TGTGCCAGCAGCTCCGGGACTAGCGGGTCTGCGTGGGAGCAGTTCTTC. Its translation is CASSSGTSGSAWEQFF.

The chain recombines TRBV2 with TRBJ2-7; D is undetermined. Trimming left V 4 bases short and J 6 bases short, with 7 bases between. Germline lookup yields CDR1 SNHLY and CDR2 FYNNEI. This CDR3 is 11 amino acids long. The CDR3 reads CASSVMSEQYF. The CDR3 DNA follows: TGTGCCAGCAGTGTGATGTCCGAGCAGTACTTC.

The chain joins TRBV4-2 to TRBJ2-5; D unresolved. V was cut by 0 bases and J by 4 bases, with 15 bases left in between. CDR3 length: 16 residues. Per the germline V gene, CDR1 is LGHNA and CDR2 is YNFKEQ. The CDR3 reads CASSQDTAVQRETQYF. The CDR3 DNA follows: TGTGCCAGCAGCCAAGATACGGCAGTACAGCGAGAGACCCAGTACTTC.

The chain employs TRBV2 and TRBJ2-2, with 9 nucleotides matching TRBD1. V lost 4 bases to trimming and J lost 3 bases; unmatched junction nucleotides: 3. The CDR3 runs 15 residues. Germline values: CDR1 SNHLY, CDR2 FYNNEI. CDR3 region: CASSGDRAYTGELFF. In nucleotides, the CDR3 is TGTGCCAGCAGTGGGGACAGGGCTTACACCGGGGAGCTGTTTTTT. Full variable domain (outside the CDR3, taken from reference TRBV2 and TRBJ2-2): EPEVTQTPSHQVTQMGQEVILRCVPISNHLYFYWYRQILGQKVEFLVSFYNNEISEKSEIFDDQFSVERPDGSNFTLKIRSTKLEDSAMYFCASSGDRAYTGELFFGEGSRLTVL.

V is TRBV7-5 and J is TRBJ2-5; the DNA was not compared with TRBD2, the D call given in the table. TRBV7-5 counts as a pseudogene. There are 15 residues in the CDR3. Written as DNA, the CDR3 is TGTGCCCCAAAGCCCTGGCTAGCGGGAGTGGAGACCCAGTACTTC. Residues: CAPKPWLAGVETQYF.

The chain links TRBV30 to TRBJ2-7, with D perhaps matching TRBD2 (5 bases). CDR3 length: 12 amino acids. Trimming took off 2 bases at V and 2 bases at J, with 7 bases between the two ends. The germline V gene has CDR1 GTSNPN and CDR2 SVGIG (reference sequence). CDR3 in amino acids: CAWSRGAYEQYF. CDR3 sequence (DNA): TGTGCCTGGAGTCGGGGAGCCTACGAGCAGTACTTC.

V and J are TRBV28 and TRBJ1-2, with D unclear. V lost 3 bases, J lost 1 base, and 0 bases lay in between. The germline V gene has CDR1 MDHEN and CDR2 SYDVKM. CDR3 length: 11 residues. As DNA, the CDR3 is TGTGCCAGCAGTTTTAACTATGGCTACACCTTC. This gives the protein CASSFNYGYTF.

J is TRBJ2-3 and V is TRBV5-1, with D unclear. The CDR3 runs to 14 residues. Trimming removed 0 bases at V and 2 bases at J, with 7 bases between. Germline V gives CDR1 SGHRS, CDR2 YFSETQ. The CDR3, as DNA: TGCGCCAGCAGCTTGGCCTCACCCACAGATACGCAGTATTTT. It translates to CASSLASPTDTQYF. Together with reference TRBV5-1 and TRBJ2-3, the CDR3 gives the full variable domain: KAGVTQTPRYLIKTRGQQVTLSCSPISGHRSVSWYQQTPGQGLQFLFEYFSETQRNKGNFPGRFSGRQFSNSRSEMNVSTLELGDSALYLCASSLASPTDTQYFGPGTRLTVL.

V gene TRBV11-2 combines with J gene TRBJ2-7, with no clear D. V gave up 5 bases and J gave up 5 bases, with 13 bases separating them. This CDR3 contains 13 residues. Per germline, CDR1 SGHAT and CDR2 FQNNGV. This chain's CDR3 is CASSPRTQDEQYF. CDR3 bases: TGTGCCAGCAGCCCCCGGACCCAGGACGAGCAGTACTTC.

This clone was observed a single time. The chain has TRBV5-1 and TRBJ1-1, with 10 bases that match TRBD1. The V gene's germline CDR1 is SGHRS and CDR2 YFSETQ. V was pared by 4 bases and J by 4 bases, with 4 bases of the junction left unmatched. CDR3 length: 14 residues. The CDR3 loop is CASSPGQGVTEAFF. For the CDR3, the DNA is TGCGCCAGCAGCCCCGGACAGGGGGTCACTGAAGCTTTCTTT.

A few counts support this clone. The chain has TRBV2 and TRBJ2-1; TRBD2 aligns across 8 bases. The CDR3 spans 17 residues. With 4 bases clipped from V and 1 base from J, the junction kept 9 bases outside the gene matches. The V gene's germline CDR1 is SNHLY and CDR2 FYNNEI. CDR3 amino acids: CASSALLVAGSYNEQFF. The CDR3 DNA follows: TGTGCCAGCAGTGCCCTCCTGGTAGCGGGGTCCTACAATGAGCAGTTCTTC.

This chain uses TRBV10-3 with TRBJ1-5; no firm D call. Germline V gives CDR1 ENHRY, CDR2 SYGVKD. The CDR3 loop spans 14 amino acids. Trimming took off 4 bases at V and 1 base at J, with 8 bases between the two ends. CDR3 region: CAISGDVSNQPQHF. In DNA form, the CDR3 reads TGTGCCATCAGTGGAGATGTAAGCAATCAGCCCCAGCATTTT.

The chain is built from TRBV28 and TRBJ2-7, with D hard to call. The V end was cut by 4 bases, the J end by 2 bases, with 15 bases between. Germline values: CDR1 MDHEN, CDR2 SYDVKM. The CDR3 length is 15 residues. In DNA, the CDR3 is TGTGCCAGCAGTTCCCTCGGACCAGGAACCTACGAGCAGTACTTC. Translated, it gives CASSSLGPGTYEQYF.

CDR3 coding DNA: TGTGCCACCAGCAGAGAGCCTCGGCGGAACACTGAAGCTTTCTTT. Translating gives CATSREPRRNTEAFF. This chain uses TRBV15 with TRBJ1-1; D unresolved. The germline CDR1 and CDR2 sequences are LNHNV and YYDKDF (reference sequence). With 0 bases removed from V and 1 base from J, the gap between germline ends came to 9 bases. The CDR3 spans 15 residues.

This chain uses TRBV6-5 with TRBJ2-3; D remains ambiguous. Germline assignment: CDR1 MNHEY and CDR2 SVGAGI. This CDR3 is 15 amino acids long. Between the trimmed V and J ends, which lost 0 bases and 2 bases, there was a span of 9 bases. The CDR3 is CASSYSNGITDTQYF. In nucleotides, the CDR3 is TGTGCCAGCAGTTACTCGAACGGCATCACAGATACGCAGTATTTT.

The V and J genes are TRBV27 and TRBJ2-2, with TRBD1 matching 7 bases. CDR3 length: 16 residues. The ends lost 6 bases at V and 1 base at J; junction bases unmatched: 8. Germline values: CDR1 MNHEY, CDR2 SMNVEV (reference sequence). CDR3 nucleotides: TGTGCCAGCAGGGGGACAGCCTATCAGAACACCGGGGAGCTGTTTTTT. Amino acid sequence: CASRGTAYQNTGELFF.